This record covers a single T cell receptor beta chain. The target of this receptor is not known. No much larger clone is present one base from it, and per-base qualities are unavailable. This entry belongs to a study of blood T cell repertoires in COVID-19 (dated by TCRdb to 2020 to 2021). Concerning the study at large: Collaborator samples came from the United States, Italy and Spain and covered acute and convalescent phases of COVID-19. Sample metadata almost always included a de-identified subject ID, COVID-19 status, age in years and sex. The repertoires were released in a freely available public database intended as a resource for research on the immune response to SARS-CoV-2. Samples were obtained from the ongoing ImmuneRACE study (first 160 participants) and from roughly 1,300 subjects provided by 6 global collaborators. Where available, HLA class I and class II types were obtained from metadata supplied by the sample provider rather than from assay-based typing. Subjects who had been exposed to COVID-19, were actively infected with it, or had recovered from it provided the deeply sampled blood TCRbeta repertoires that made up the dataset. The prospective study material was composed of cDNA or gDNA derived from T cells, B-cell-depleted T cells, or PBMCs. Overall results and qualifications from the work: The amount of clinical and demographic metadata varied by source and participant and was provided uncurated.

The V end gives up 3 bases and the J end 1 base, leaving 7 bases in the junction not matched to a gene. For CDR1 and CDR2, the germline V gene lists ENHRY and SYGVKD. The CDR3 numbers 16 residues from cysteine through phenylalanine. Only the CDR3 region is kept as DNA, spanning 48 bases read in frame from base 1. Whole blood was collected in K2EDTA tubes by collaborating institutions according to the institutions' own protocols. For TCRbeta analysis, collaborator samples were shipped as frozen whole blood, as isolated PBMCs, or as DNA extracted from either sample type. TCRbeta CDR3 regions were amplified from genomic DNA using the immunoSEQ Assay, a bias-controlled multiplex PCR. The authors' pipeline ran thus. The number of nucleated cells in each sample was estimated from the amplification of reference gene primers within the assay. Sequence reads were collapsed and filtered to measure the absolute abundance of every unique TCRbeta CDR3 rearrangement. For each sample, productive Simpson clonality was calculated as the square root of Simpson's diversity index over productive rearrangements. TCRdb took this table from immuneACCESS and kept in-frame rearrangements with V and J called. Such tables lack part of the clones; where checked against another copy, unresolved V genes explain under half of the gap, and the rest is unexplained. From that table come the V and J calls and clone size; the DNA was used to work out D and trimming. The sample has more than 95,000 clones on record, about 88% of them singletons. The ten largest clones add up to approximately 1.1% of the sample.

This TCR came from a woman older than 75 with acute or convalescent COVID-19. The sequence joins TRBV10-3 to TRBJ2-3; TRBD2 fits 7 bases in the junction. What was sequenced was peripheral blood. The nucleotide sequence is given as TGTGCCATCAGTGACTCCGGGGGGAGTCGCACAGATACGCAGTATTTT. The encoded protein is CAISDSGGSRTDTQYF.